This TCR beta chain is from a study of Ad26.COV2.S vaccination and SARS-CoV-2 variants. Trimming took 6 bases from V and 7 from J; bases not matched to a gene: 10. The germline gives CDR1 MNHEY, CDR2 SVGAGI. The CDR3 contains 15 residues. The study's findings and limits: Substantial breadth in spike-specific CD8+ and CD4+ T cell responses was reportedly seen after vaccination.

Treatment noted: some 20 received Ad26.COV2.S at low or high dose, single or two shots; 5 received placebo; per-sample allocation not given. Day 63 after the first injection of vaccine or placebo was the sampling time. An adult of 18-55 years in Boston served as donor. Notes on this clone: As yet, its antigen is unknown.

Measured with immunoSEQ multiplex PCR; TCRdb has only the in-frame clones, and not every one. The sample contains 350,000 to 450,000 clones, roughly 85% of which appear only once. The genes are TRBV6-5 and TRBJ2-1, with TRBD1 matching 9 bases. The TCR was taken from a person between 18 and 65 years old who received the Ad26.COV2.S COVID-19 vaccine or a placebo. The input for sequencing was peripheral blood, taken in a trial of Ad26.COV2.S vaccine versus placebo. As DNA, the CDR3 is TGTGCCAGCAGAACCGGGACAGGGTTTAGGAATGAGCAGTTCTTC. It encodes CASRTGTGFRNEQFF.